This TCR beta chain comes out of a study of tissue T cells after allogeneic stem cell transplantation. General study results and limits: Blood and spleen captured only part of the tissue TCR repertoire. The patient cohort was small and clinically heterogeneous, with limited sampling depth. Shared clones across patients were few; motif clustering revealed tissue-specific shared signatures.

This CDR3 has 13 residues. V lost 1 base and J lost 8; bases outside the gene matches: 3. Germline-derived CDR1 and CDR2 are NNHNN and SYGAGS (reference sequence). About this clone: Antigen: not known. Gene names refer to mouse genes. Read coverage stops 1 residue before the CDR3 terminus; the germline J gene supplies the remainder.

Sequencing of TCRbeta CDR3 at survey depth gave sequences and template counts. The assay was immunoSEQ multiplex PCR, and TCRdb's table has in-frame clones only and misses some. Among fewer than 20,000 clones listed, 55% to 75% were seen once. The chain has TRBV13-2 and TRBJ2-4, with TRBD2 identical over 8 bases. Material for sequencing was spleen. The receptor was isolated from a female BALB/c mouse in good health. MHC haplotype: H2-d. The CDR3 bases that were read are TGTGCCAGCGGTGATAACTGGGGGACCACCTTGTAC. It codes for CASGDNWGTTLY. The complete CDR3 protein is CASGDNWGTTLYF.